This T cell receptor (beta chain) comes out of a study of blood T cell repertoires in COVID-19. Study information: T cells, B-cell-depleted T cells, or PBMCs provided the cDNA or gDNA that served as material.

The CDR3 sequence is 11 residues long. V dropped 6 bases and J dropped 5 bases, with 10 bases sitting between them. The germline gives CDR1 DFQATT, CDR2 SNEGSKA (reference sequence). Original processing notes: Quantification of nucleated cells was approximated via reference gene primer amplification. Some clones are missing from TCRdb's copy, which holds only in-frame ones; the method was immunoSEQ multiplex PCR. V and J calls plus clone size are reproduced from that table; the DNA served to infer D and trimming. The table records over 120,000 clones, approximately 84% of them present only once. What was sequenced was peripheral blood. The sequence derives from a human donor in a cohort sampled during active COVID-19. The chain links TRBV20-1 to TRBJ2-5, with D possibly being TRBD2 (5 bases). DNA of the CDR3: TGCAGTGCGGCAGGCGGGGAGACCCAGTACTTC. This codes for CSAAGGETQYF.